These T cell receptor beta chains were read from a single sample in a study of beta chain features in type 1 diabetes. Sequencing was performed with immunoSEQ multiplex PCR; in TCRdb, only in-frame clones are kept and a portion is missing. The table has a few hundred thousand clones, approximately 11% seen once; the top ten hold 0.015% to 0.02%. The source material was naive CD4+ T cells from blood. These receptors were obtained from a woman aged 25 to 39 in good health. Each CDR3 is given with its conserved first and last residue. Each record gives: CDR3 DNA, CDR3 protein, clone size, V gene, J gene, D gene. The D gene is left open where the match is weak. Not all rows give a size; the values are once, few, many and, for expanded clones, a class.

TGCGCCAGCAGCTTGGTTTCAGGGAATGAGCAGTTCTTC,CASSLVSGNEQFF,.,TRBV5-1,TRBJ2-1,.
TGTGCCAGCAGCCTAGGACTAGCGGCCACTTACAATGAGCAGTTCTTC,CASSLGLAATYNEQFF,few,TRBV4-2,TRBJ2-1,TRBD2
TGTGCCACCAGCCTAGAGGGGGCTGGCTACAATGAGCAGTTCTTC,CATSLEGAGYNEQFF,few,TRBV15,TRBJ2-1,TRBD1
TGTGCCAGTAGTATTGTCTCAGGAAGCTCCTACGAGCAGTACTTC,CASSIVSGSSYEQYF,.,TRBV19,TRBJ2-7,.
TGTGCCAGTACCCCCAGGAGGGCCGAGATGGAGACCCAGTACTTC,CASTPRRAEMETQYF,.,TRBV19,TRBJ2-5,.
TGTGCCAGCAGTCGGACTAGCGGGAGGAAGCCATGGGGGGAGCTGTTTTTT,CASSRTSGRKPWGELFF,few,TRBV7-3,TRBJ2-2,TRBD2
TGTGCCAGCTCACTCGGACTAGCCTACGAGCAGTACTTC,CASSLGLAYEQYF,few,TRBV18,TRBJ2-7,TRBD2
TGTGCCAGCAGCTTAGGGGGGGAGGGATCTGGCGGCTACACCTTC,CASSLGGEGSGGYTF,few,TRBV7-2,TRBJ1-2,.
TGTGCCAGCGGGACTGCTCGTAAAGAGACCCAGTACTTC,CASGTARKETQYF,.,TRBV6-6,TRBJ2-5,.
TGTGCCAGCAGGGATAGCGGAGGCACCGGGGAGCTGTTTTTT,CASRDSGGTGELFF,few,TRBV7-3,TRBJ2-2,.
TGTGCCAGCAGATCCGGACTAGCGGGAGAAGCCGGGGAGCTGTTTTTT,CASRSGLAGEAGELFF,.,TRBV5-4,TRBJ2-2,TRBD2
TGTGCCAGCAGAAGCGGGACTAGCGGACTCACAGATACGCAGTATTTT,CASRSGTSGLTDTQYF,.,TRBV11-2,TRBJ2-3,TRBD2
TGTGCCAGATGGTGGCTAGCGGAGGGCTCCTACAATGAGCAGTTCTTC,CARWWLAEGSYNEQFF,.,TRBV5-6,TRBJ2-1,TRBD2
TGTGCCTGGAGACTCCGGGACACCTACGTCTACGAGCAGTACTTC,CAWRLRDTYVYEQYF,few,TRBV30,TRBJ2-7,.